These 20 T cell receptor beta chains came from one sample sequenced in a study of OX40 agonist ivuxolimab in advanced cancers. Measured with immunoSEQ multiplex PCR; TCRdb has only the in-frame clones, and not every one. The sample shows 60,000 to 80,000 clones, more than 65% of them seen only once. Specimen: CD4+ or CD8+ T cells sorted from blood, collected in a trial of the OX40 agonist ivuxolimab. Receptor source: an adult with an advanced solid tumor such as melanoma, head and neck, liver or kidney cancer.

The chain joins TRBV19 to TRBJ1-1; possibly TRBD1 for D (6 bases). The V gene's germline CDR1 is LNHDA and CDR2 SQIVND (reference sequence). The CDR3 spans 14 residues. The V end was cut by 4 bases, the J end by 0 bases, with 9 bases between. The CDR3 coding sequence is TGTGCCAGTAGTAGGACAGTTTTGAACACTGAAGCTTTCTTT. Translation: CASSRTVLNTEAFF.

In this sample, this clone turned up a few times. The chain is built from TRBV11-1 and TRBJ2-1, with D unresolved. The germline CDR1 and CDR2 sequences are SGHAT and FQDESV (reference sequence). The CDR3 contains 13 residues. The ends were cut back, 3 bases at V and 5 bases at J, with 8 bases in the middle. This CDR3 is CASSFGLNNEQFF. CDR3 coding DNA: TGTGCCAGCAGCTTTGGCCTAAACAATGAGCAGTTCTTC.

This chain links TRBV21-1 with TRBJ2-5; the D call TRBD2 from the table was never checked on the DNA. TRBV21-1 is a pseudogene segment. CDR3 length equals 18 residues. Here the CDR3 reads CASSKARLADKSQETQYF. In DNA, the CDR3 is TGTGCCAGCAGCAAAGCGAGACTAGCGGACAAATCTCAAGAGACCCAGTACTTC.

The sample holds a few counts of this clone. This sequence joins TRBV6-1 and TRBJ2-7; the match to TRBD2 covers 10 bases. This CDR3 comprises 16 residues. Germline V gene data show CDR1 as MNHNS and CDR2 as SASEGT. The J segment lost 2 bases and the V segment lost 4 bases, leaving 8 bases of the junction unmatched. CDR3 protein: CASSAPTSGSTYEQYF. CDR3 bases: TGTGCCAGCAGTGCGCCGACTAGCGGGTCTACCTACGAGCAGTACTTC.

The chain links TRBV9 to TRBJ2-3, with D perhaps TRBD2 (5 bases). Per germline, CDR1 SGDLS and CDR2 YYNGEE. The CDR3 covers 12 residues. The V gene lost 5 bases and the J gene lost 5 bases, with 9 bases spanning the gap. CDR3 sequence: CASRDRGDTQYF. In nucleotides, the CDR3 is TGTGCCAGCAGAGACCGGGGAGATACGCAGTATTTT.

In the case of this clone: A junction end diverges from the germline sequence, so it may reflect a read error. The rearrangement joins TRBV4-1 to TRBJ2-5, with D maybe TRBD1 (5 bases). CDR1 is MGHRA, CDR2 YSYEKL, per germline. The CDR3 runs 17 residues. The CDR3 loop is CASSQDNFIGVQGTQYF. The DNA of the CDR3 is TGCGCCAGCAGCCAAGATAATTTCATAGGGGTCCAAGGGACCCAGTACTTC.

This chain links TRBV5-6 with TRBJ2-3, with D possibly TRBD1 on 5 matching bases. Germline CDR1 SGHDT, CDR2 YYEEEE. This CDR3 spans 15 amino acids. The V end lost 3 bases, the J end lost 5 bases, and 16 bases lay between the germline ends. In DNA, the CDR3 is TGTGCCAGCAGCTCCCAAGACAGCCAGGGAGATACGCAGTATTTT. Translated, it gives CASSSQDSQGDTQYF.

The chain couples TRBV7-9 to TRBJ1-1; TRBD1 agrees at 10 bases. Germline V gene data show CDR1 as SEHNR and CDR2 as FQNEAQ (reference sequence). The CDR3 covers 14 residues. Unmatched junction bases numbered 2, after V lost 4 bases and J lost 3 bases. CDR3 nucleotide sequence: TGTGCCAGCAGCTCGGGACAGGGGCACACTGAAGCTTTCTTT. Amino acid sequence: CASSSGQGHTEAFF.

The chain couples TRBV7-7 to TRBJ2-3, with no clear D. Between the trimmed V and J ends, which lost 5 bases and 2 bases, there was a span of 8 bases. This CDR3 comprises 13 residues. The germline V gene has CDR1 SSHAT and CDR2 FNYEAQ (reference sequence). The CDR3 nucleotides are TGTGCCAGCAGCCCACCCTTCACAGATACGCAGTATTTT. It encodes CASSPPFTDTQYF.

This clone has a handful of counts. V and J are TRBV27 and TRBJ1-3, with D unresolved. There are 14 residues in the CDR3. With 3 bases removed from V and 0 bases from J, the gap between germline ends came to 6 bases. Germline CDR1 MNHEY, CDR2 SMNVEV (reference sequence). DNA for the CDR3: TGTGCCAGCAGTTTGACGAACTCTGGAAACACCATATATTTT. Residues: CASSLTNSGNTIYF.

This chain connects TRBV18 to TRBJ2-2; 9 nucleotides line up with TRBD2. Per the germline V gene, CDR1 is KGHSH and CDR2 is LQKENI. The CDR3 is made up of 17 amino acids. The V segment lost 4 bases and the J segment 3 bases; nucleotides outside the gene matches: 9. CDR3 sequence reads: CASSQKIAGVYTGELFF. In nucleotides, the CDR3 is TGTGCCAGCTCACAAAAAATAGCGGGAGTTTACACCGGGGAGCTGTTTTTT.

V and J are TRBV29-1 and TRBJ1-4, with D uncertain. The germline CDR1 and CDR2 sequences are SQVTM and ANQGSEA. Trimming pared 5 bases from V and 4 bases from J, leaving 8 bases between. This CDR3 is built from 12 residues. The CDR3 loop is CSVSILNEKLFF. The CDR3 bases are TGCAGCGTTAGCATTCTTAATGAAAAACTGTTTTTT.

The genes are TRBV19 and TRBJ1-5; 12 positions match TRBD1. Germline V gives CDR1 LNHDA, CDR2 SQIVND (reference sequence). This CDR3 has 20 amino acids. V dropped 1 base and J dropped 3; count of bases not matched to a gene: 13. Here the CDR3 reads CASSIVLLGDRGRINQPQHF. The CDR3, as DNA: TGTGCCAGTAGTATAGTCCTACTCGGGGACAGGGGGCGAATCAATCAGCCCCAGCATTTT.

This chain links TRBV29-1 with TRBJ2-7, with D perhaps matching TRBD2 (6 bases). The germline V gene has CDR1 SQVTM and CDR2 ANQGSEA. The CDR3 totals 13 residues. Trimming took 4 bases from V and 5 from J, leaving 15 bases between them. CDR3: CSVARDSVDEQYF. For the CDR3, the DNA is TGCAGCGTTGCCCGGGACTCTGTCGACGAGCAGTACTTC.

The V and J genes are TRBV5-4 and TRBJ2-7; D is undetermined. This CDR3 is 12 amino acids long. CDR1 and CDR2 from the germline V gene are SGHNT and YYREEE (reference sequence). V gave up 4 bases and J gave up 0 bases, with 5 bases separating them. The CDR3 here is CASSPNSYEQYF. The DNA of the CDR3 is TGTGCCAGCAGCCCCAACTCCTACGAGCAGTACTTC. The variable domain in full, with the rest retrieved from reference TRBV5-4 and TRBJ2-7, is ETGVTQSPTHLIKTRGQQVTLRCSSQSGHNTVSWYQQALGQGPQFIFQYYREEENGRGNFPPRFSGLQFPNYSSELNVNALELDDSALYLCASSPNSYEQYFGPGTRLTVT.

This clone has a single count. V usage is TRBV4-3 and J usage is TRBJ2-1, with 10 bases aligning to TRBD2. CDR3 length equals 18 residues. Trimming at V came to 0 bases and at J to 4 bases, leaving 9 bases not matched to a gene. Germline V gene lookup returns CDR1 LGHNA and CDR2 YSLEER. In nucleotides, the CDR3 is TGCGCCAGCAGCCAAGATTGGAGCGGGAGGGAAACTTACAATGAGCAGTTCTTC. Translating gives CASSQDWSGRETYNEQFF.

The chain couples TRBV4-3 to TRBJ2-7; 7 bases are shared with TRBD2. The CDR3 consists of 15 residues. The J segment lost 3 bases and the V segment lost 1 base, leaving 6 bases of the junction unmatched. The germline CDR1 and CDR2 sequences are LGHNA and YSLEER. CDR3 sequence: CASSQAGGLSYEQYF. The CDR3 coding sequence is TGCGCCAGCAGCCAAGCGGGGGGACTAAGCTACGAGCAGTACTTC.

The chain employs TRBV7-2 and TRBJ2-1; 15 bases are a match to TRBD2. The CDR3 is 19 amino acids. The germline V gene encodes CDR1 SGHTA and CDR2 FQGNSA. After removal of 5 bases from V and 0 bases from J, the junction contained 8 bases not matched to a gene. The CDR3 DNA follows: TGTGCCAGCAGCGGGGGACTAGCGGGAGGTCCTAGCTCCTACAATGAGCAGTTCTTC. Its protein is CASSGGLAGGPSSYNEQFF.

In its sample, this clone was seen a few times. The chain employs TRBV5-1 and TRBJ2-7; D gene ambiguous. The CDR3 is 14 residues long. CDR1 is SGHRS and CDR2 is YFSETQ in the germline V gene. Deletions cut 3 bases from V and 2 bases from J, with 12 bases between. CDR3: CASSSGGGPYEQYF. The CDR3 DNA follows: TGCGCCAGCAGCTCGGGCGGCGGTCCCTACGAGCAGTACTTC.

This chain uses TRBV10-2 with TRBJ2-1, with D unresolved. There are 10 residues in the CDR3. Trimming stripped 8 bases from V and 8 bases from J, with 7 bases between. The germline gives CDR1 WSHSY, CDR2 SAAADI. CDR3 DNA: TGCGCCAGCTATCGTTATGAGCAGTTCTTC. Amino acids: CASYRYEQFF.